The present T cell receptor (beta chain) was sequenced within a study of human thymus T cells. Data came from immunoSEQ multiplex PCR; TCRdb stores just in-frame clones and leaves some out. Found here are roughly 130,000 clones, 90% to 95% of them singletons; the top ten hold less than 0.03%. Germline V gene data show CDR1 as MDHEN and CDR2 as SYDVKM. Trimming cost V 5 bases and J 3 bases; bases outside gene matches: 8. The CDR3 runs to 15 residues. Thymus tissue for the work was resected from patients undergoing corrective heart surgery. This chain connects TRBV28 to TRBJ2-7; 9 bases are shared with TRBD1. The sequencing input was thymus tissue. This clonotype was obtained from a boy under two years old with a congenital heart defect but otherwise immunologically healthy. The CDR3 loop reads CASSPQGAAHYEQYF. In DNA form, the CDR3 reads TGTGCCAGCAGTCCACAGGGGGCGGCCCACTACGAGCAGTACTTC.